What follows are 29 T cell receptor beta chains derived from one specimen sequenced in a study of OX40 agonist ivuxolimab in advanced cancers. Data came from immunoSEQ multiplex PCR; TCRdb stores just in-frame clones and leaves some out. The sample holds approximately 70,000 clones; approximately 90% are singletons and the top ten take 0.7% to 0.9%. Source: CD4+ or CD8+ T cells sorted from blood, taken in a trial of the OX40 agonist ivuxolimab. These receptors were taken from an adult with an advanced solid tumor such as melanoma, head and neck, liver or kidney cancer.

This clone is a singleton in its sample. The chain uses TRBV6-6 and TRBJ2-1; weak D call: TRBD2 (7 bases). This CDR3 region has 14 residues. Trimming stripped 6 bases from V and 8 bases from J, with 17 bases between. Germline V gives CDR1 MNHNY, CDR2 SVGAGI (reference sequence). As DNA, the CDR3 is TGTGCCAGCAGATTCAGGGGAGGGTCCGATGAGCAGTTCTTC. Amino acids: CASRFRGGSDEQFF.

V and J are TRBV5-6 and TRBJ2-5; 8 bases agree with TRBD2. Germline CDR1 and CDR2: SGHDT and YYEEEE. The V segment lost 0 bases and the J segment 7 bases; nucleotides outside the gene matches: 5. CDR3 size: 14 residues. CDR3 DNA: TGTGCCAGCAGCTTGGCGAGGGCGGGGGGGACCCAGTACTTC. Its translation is CASSLARAGGTQYF.

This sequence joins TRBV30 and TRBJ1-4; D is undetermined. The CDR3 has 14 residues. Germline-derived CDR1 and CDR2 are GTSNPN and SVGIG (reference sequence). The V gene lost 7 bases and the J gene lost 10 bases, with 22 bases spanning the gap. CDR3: CALNPEPSIGKLFF. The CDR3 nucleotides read TGTGCCTTAAACCCAGAGCCCTCGATAGGAAAACTGTTTTTT.

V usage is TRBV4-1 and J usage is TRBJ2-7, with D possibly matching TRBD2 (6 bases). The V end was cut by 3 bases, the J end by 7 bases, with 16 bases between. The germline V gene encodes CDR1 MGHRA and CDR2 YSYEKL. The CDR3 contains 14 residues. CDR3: CASSQGDSLGEQYF. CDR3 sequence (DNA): TGCGCCAGCAGCCAGGGGGACTCCTTAGGGGAGCAGTACTTC.

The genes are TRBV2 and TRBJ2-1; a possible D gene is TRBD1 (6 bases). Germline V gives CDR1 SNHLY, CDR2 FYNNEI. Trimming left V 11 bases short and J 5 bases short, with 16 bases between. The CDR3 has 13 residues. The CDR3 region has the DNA TGTGCCGGCAACCGGGACAAAAACAATGAGCAGTTCTTC. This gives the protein CAGNRDKNNEQFF.

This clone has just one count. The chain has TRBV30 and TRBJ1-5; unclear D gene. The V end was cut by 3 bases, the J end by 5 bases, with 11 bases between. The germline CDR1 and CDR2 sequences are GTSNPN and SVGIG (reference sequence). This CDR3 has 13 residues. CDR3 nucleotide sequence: TGTGCCTGGAGCGACAATCATCATCAGCCCCAGCATTTT. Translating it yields CAWSDNHHQPQHF.

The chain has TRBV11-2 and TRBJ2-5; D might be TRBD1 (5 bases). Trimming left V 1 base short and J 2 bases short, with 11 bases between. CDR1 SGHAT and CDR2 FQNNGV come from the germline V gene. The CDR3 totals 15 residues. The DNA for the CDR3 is TGTGCCAGCAGCTTAGCCCGTGACAGACAAGAGACCCAGTACTTC. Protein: CASSLARDRQETQYF.

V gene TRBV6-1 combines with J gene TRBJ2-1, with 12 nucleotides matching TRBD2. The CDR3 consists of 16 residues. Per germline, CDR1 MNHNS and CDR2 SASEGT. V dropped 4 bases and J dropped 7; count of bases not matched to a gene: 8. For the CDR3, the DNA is TGTGCCAGCAGTGCGAAGACTAGCGGGAGAAGGAATGAGCAGTTCTTC. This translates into CASSAKTSGRRNEQFF.

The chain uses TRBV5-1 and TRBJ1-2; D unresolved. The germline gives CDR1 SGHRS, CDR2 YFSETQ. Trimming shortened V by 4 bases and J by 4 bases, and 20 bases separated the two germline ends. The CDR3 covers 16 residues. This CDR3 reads CASSLGPTSAPYGYTF. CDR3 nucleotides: TGCGCCAGCAGCCTAGGACCTACCTCCGCACCCTATGGCTACACCTTC. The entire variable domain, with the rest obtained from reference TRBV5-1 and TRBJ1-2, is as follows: KAGVTQTPRYLIKTRGQQVTLSCSPISGHRSVSWYQQTPGQGLQFLFEYFSETQRNKGNFPGRFSGRQFSNSRSEMNVSTLELGDSALYLCASSLGPTSAPYGYTFGSGTRLTVV.

CDR3 DNA: TGTGCCAGCACCAAGTCGTTTGGGGGCGCCTATGGCTACACCTTC. As protein: CASTKSFGGAYGYTF. This chain joins TRBV28 and TRBJ1-2; possibly TRBD1 for D (6 bases). CDR3 length equals 15 residues. CDR1 and CDR2 (germline): MDHEN, SYDVKM. V lost 7 bases, J lost 4 bases, and 19 bases lay in between.

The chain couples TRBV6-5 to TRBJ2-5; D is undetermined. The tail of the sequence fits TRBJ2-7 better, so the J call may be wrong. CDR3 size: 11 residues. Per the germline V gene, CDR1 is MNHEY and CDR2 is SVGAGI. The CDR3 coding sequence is TGTGCCAGCAGTTCAACCTACGAGCAGTACTTC. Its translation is CASSSTYEQYF.

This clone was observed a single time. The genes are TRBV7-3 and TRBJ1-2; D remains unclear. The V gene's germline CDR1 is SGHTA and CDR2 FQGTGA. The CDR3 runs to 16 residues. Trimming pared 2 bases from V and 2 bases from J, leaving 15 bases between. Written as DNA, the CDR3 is TGTGCCAGCAGCTTATCCCCGGGCCCAGGCAACTATGGCTACACCTTC. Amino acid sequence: CASSLSPGPGNYGYTF.

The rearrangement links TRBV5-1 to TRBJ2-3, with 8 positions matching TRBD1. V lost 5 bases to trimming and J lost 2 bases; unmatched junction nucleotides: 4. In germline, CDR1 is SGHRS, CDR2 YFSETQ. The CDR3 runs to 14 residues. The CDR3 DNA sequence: TGCGCCAGCAGATTACAGGGGGACACAGATACGCAGTATTTT. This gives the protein CASRLQGDTDTQYF.

For the CDR3, the DNA is TGCGCCAGCAGCGACGGGACAGGTGGTCAGCCCCAGCATTTT. Amino acids: CASSDGTGGQPQHF. V and J are TRBV5-1 and TRBJ1-5, with TRBD1 identical over 8 bases. Germline assignment: CDR1 SGHRS and CDR2 YFSETQ. CDR3 size: 14 residues. V lost 4 bases, J lost 6 bases, and 6 bases stayed unmatched.

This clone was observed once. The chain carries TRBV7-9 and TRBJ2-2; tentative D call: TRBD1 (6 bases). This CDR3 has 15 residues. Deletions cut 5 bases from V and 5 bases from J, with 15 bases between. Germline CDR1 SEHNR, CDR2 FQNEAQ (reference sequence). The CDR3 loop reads CASSPDSYVTGELFF. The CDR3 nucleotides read TGTGCCAGCAGCCCGGACAGTTACGTTACCGGGGAGCTGTTTTTT.

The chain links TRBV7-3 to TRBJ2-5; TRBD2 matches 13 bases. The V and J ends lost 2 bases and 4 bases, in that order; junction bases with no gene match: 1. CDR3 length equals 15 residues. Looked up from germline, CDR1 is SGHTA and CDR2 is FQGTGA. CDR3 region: CASSLGLAGVETQYF. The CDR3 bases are TGTGCCAGCAGCTTAGGACTAGCGGGGGTAGAGACCCAGTACTTC.

CDR3 sequence reads: CASSLYGATGNTIYF. The DNA for the CDR3 is TGTGCCAGCAGTTTATATGGGGCGACTGGAAACACCATATATTTT. V usage is TRBV27 and J usage is TRBJ1-3; D might be TRBD1 (5 bases). CDR1 is MNHEY and CDR2 is SMNVEV in the germline V gene (reference sequence). CDR3 length equals 15 residues. V was shortened by 1 base and J by 2 bases, with 9 bases between the two germline ends.

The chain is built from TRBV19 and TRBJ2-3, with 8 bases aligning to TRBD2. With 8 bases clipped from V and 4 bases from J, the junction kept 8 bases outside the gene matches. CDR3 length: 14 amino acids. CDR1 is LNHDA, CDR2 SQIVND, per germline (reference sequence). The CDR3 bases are TGTGCCAGTCGTAGCGGGATAGGGTCAGATACGCAGTATTTT. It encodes CASRSGIGSDTQYF.

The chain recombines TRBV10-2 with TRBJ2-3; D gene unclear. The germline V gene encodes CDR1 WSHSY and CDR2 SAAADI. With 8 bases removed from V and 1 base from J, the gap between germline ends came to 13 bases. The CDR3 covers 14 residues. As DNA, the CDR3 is TGCGCCAGCTCCGAGGCCTCCCGCACAGATACGCAGTATTTT. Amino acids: CASSEASRTDTQYF.

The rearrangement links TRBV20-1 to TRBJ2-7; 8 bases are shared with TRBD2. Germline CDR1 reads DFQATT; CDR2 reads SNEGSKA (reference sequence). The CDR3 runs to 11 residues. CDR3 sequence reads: CSSSGDYEQYF. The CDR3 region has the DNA TGCAGCAGTAGCGGGGACTACGAGCAGTACTTC.

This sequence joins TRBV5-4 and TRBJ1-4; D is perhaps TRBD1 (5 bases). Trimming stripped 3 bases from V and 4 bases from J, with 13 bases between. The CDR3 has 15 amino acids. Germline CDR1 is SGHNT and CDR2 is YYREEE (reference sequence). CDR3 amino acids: CASSSRSGLNEKLFF. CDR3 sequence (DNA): TGTGCCAGCAGCTCTCGGTCGGGACTTAATGAAAAACTGTTTTTT.

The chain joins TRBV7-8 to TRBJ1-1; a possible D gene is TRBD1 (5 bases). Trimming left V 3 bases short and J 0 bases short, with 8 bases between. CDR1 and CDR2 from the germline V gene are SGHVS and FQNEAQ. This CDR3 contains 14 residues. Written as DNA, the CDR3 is TGTGCCAGCAGCTTGACGGACATGAACACTGAAGCTTTCTTT. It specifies CASSLTDMNTEAFF.

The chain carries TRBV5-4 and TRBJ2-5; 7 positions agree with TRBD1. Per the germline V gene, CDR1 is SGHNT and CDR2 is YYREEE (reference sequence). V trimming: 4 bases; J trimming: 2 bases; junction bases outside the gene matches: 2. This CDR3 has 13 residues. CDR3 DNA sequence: TGTGCCAGCAGCCGGGACAGACAAGAGACCCAGTACTTC. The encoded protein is CASSRDRQETQYF.

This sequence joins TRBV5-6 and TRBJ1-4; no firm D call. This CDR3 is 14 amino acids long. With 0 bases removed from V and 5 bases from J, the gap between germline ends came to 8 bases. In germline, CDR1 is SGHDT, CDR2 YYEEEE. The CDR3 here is CASSLGAQNEKLFF. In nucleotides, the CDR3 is TGTGCCAGCAGCTTGGGGGCTCAAAATGAAAAACTGTTTTTT.

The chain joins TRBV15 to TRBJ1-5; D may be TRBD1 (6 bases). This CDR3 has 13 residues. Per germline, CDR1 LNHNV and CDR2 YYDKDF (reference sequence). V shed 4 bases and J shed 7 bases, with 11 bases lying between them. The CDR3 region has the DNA TGTGCCACCAGCACCAGACAGGACCAGCCCCAGCATTTT. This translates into CATSTRQDQPQHF.

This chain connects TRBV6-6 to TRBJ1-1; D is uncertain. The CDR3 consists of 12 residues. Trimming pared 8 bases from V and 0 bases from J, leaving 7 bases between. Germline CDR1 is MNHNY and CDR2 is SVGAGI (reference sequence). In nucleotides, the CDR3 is TGTGCCAGCCAAGGCATGAACACTGAAGCTTTCTTT. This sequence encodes CASQGMNTEAFF.

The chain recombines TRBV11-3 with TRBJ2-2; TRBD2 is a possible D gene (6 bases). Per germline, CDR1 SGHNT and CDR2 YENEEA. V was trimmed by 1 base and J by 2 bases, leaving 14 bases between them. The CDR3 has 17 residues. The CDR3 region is CASSLAVWGVNTGELFF. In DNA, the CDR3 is TGTGCCAGCAGCTTAGCCGTTTGGGGGGTAAACACCGGGGAGCTGTTTTTT.

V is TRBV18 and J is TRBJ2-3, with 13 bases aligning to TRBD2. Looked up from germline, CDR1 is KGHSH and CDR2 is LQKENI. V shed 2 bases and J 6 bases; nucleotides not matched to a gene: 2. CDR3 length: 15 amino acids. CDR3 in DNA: TGTGCCAGCTCACCAACTAGCGGGAGGGCCGATACGCAGTATTTT. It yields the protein CASSPTSGRADTQYF.

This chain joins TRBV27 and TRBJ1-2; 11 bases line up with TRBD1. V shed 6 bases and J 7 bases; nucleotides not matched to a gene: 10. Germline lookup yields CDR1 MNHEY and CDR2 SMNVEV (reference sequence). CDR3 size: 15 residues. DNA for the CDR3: TGTGCCAGCAGACCCTCCGGACAGGGGGCAGGTGGCTACACCTTC. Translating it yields CASRPSGQGAGGYTF.